A selection of T cell receptor beta chains follows, all from one sample in a study of beta chain features in type 1 diabetes. Clones were read by immunoSEQ multiplex PCR, and TCRdb kept only the in-frame ones, dropping some. The repertoire includes 250,000 to 350,000 clones, 13% to 15% of them detected once, and over 5% sits in the top ten. The specimen sequenced was central memory CD4+ T cells from blood. The receptor source for this set is a man aged 25 to 40 in good health. Each CDR3 is given with its conserved first and last residue. D genes are given only for firm matches. Size values are once, few and many counts, or a class for expanded clones, and some rows have none.

clone size: -
V gene: TRBV27
D gene: TRBD1
J gene: TRBJ2-5
CDR3 DNA: TGTGCCAGCAGTTTATCGGCCAGGGGGCGCGTAGAGACCCAGTACTTC
CDR3 protein: CASSLSARGRVETQYF

clone size: few
V gene: TRBV4-2
D gene: TRBD1
J gene: TRBJ1-6
CDR3 DNA: TGTGCCAGCAGCCAAGAGGCCAGGGGGTTTTCTGAGAATTCACCCCTCCACTTT
CDR3 protein: CASSQEARGFSENSPLHF

clone size: -
V gene: TRBV7-3
D gene: -
J gene: TRBJ2-1
CDR3 DNA: TGTGCCAGCAGCGCTCTAGTAGCAGGTGAGCAGTTCTTC
CDR3 protein: CASSALVAGEQFF

clone size: few
V gene: TRBV2
D gene: -
J gene: TRBJ2-5
CDR3 DNA: TGTGCCAGCAGTGAAGGCTACCAAGAGACCCAGTACTTC
CDR3 protein: CASSEGYQETQYF

clone size: few
V gene: TRBV7-2
D gene: -
J gene: TRBJ2-3
CDR3 DNA: TGTGCCAGCAGCTTAGAGGTTGCAGGCAGGGGTACGCAGTATTTT
CDR3 protein: CASSLEVAGRGTQYF

clone size: -
V gene: TRBV11-2
D gene: -
J gene: TRBJ1-1
CDR3 DNA: TGTGCCAGCACAATGAAGAACACTGAAGCTTTCTTT
CDR3 protein: CASTMKNTEAFF

clone size: -
V gene: TRBV5-6
D gene: -
J gene: TRBJ1-2
CDR3 DNA: TGTGCCAGCAGCCCCCCTGGGTACAACTATGGCTACACCTTC
CDR3 protein: CASSPPGYNYGYTF

clone size: -
V gene: TRBV2
D gene: TRBD1
J gene: TRBJ1-2
CDR3 DNA: TGTGCCAGGAGGACAGGGGATGGCTACACCTTC
CDR3 protein: CARRTGDGYTF

clone size: few
V gene: TRBV7-7
D gene: TRBD1
J gene: TRBJ1-6
CDR3 DNA: TGTGCCAGCAGCTTACAGGGGGCAAATTCACCCCTCCACTTT
CDR3 protein: CASSLQGANSPLHF

clone size: few
V gene: TRBV29-1
D gene: -
J gene: TRBJ2-5
CDR3 DNA: TGCAGCGTGGTTACGGAGACCCAGTACTTC
CDR3 protein: CSVVTETQYF

clone size: -
V gene: TRBV5-4
D gene: TRBD1
J gene: TRBJ1-2
CDR3 DNA: TGTGCCAGCAGCTTCGGGGAACACGGACAGGGATATGGCTACACCTTC
CDR3 protein: CASSFGEHGQGYGYTF

clone size: many
V gene: TRBV7-2
D gene: TRBD2
J gene: TRBJ2-5
CDR3 DNA: TGTGCCAGCAGCTTAAGACCTACTAGCGGGACAGAGACCCAGTACTTC
CDR3 protein: CASSLRPTSGTETQYF

clone size: few
V gene: TRBV9
D gene: TRBD2
J gene: TRBJ2-1
CDR3 DNA: TGTGCCAGCAGCGTAGCTCAAGTGGCTAGCGGGAGGCACAATGAGCAGTTCTTC
CDR3 protein: CASSVAQVASGRHNEQFF

clone size: few
V gene: TRBV7-9
D gene: -
J gene: TRBJ2-1
CDR3 DNA: TGTGCCAGCAGCCATGGGACTCTCGGCAATGAGCAGTTCTTC
CDR3 protein: CASSHGTLGNEQFF

clone size: few
V gene: TRBV9
D gene: TRBD2
J gene: TRBJ2-7
CDR3 DNA: TGTGCCAGCAGCTTACTAGCGCTCTCCTACGAGCAGTACTTC
CDR3 protein: CASSLLALSYEQYF

clone size: -
V gene: TRBV4-1
D gene: -
J gene: TRBJ1-2
CDR3 DNA: TGCGCCAGCAGCCAAGGAGTAGGAGGCTACACCTTC
CDR3 protein: CASSQGVGGYTF

clone size: few
V gene: TRBV7-9
D gene: -
J gene: TRBJ2-1
CDR3 DNA: TGTGCCAGCAGCTTAATGACGGGCTACAATGAGCAGTTCTTC
CDR3 protein: CASSLMTGYNEQFF

clone size: few
V gene: TRBV7-9
D gene: -
J gene: TRBJ1-1
CDR3 DNA: TGTGCCAGCAGCCGACAATACGGGGTGAACACTGAAGCTTTCTTT
CDR3 protein: CASSRQYGVNTEAFF

clone size: few
V gene: TRBV4-1
D gene: -
J gene: TRBJ1-2
CDR3 DNA: TGCGCCAGCAGCAACTACAGGGCTGGCTACACCTTC
CDR3 protein: CASSNYRAGYTF

clone size: many
V gene: TRBV7-8
D gene: -
J gene: TRBJ1-2
CDR3 DNA: TGTGCCAGCAGCTTGATCTCTTCTAGTGGCTACACCTTC
CDR3 protein: CASSLISSSGYTF

clone size: -
V gene: TRBV27
D gene: -
J gene: TRBJ1-5
CDR3 DNA: TGTGCCAGCAGTTTAACGGGGGCTGGCAATCAGCCCCAGCATTTT
CDR3 protein: CASSLTGAGNQPQHF

clone size: -
V gene: TRBV11-2
D gene: -
J gene: TRBJ2-7
CDR3 DNA: TGTGCCAGCAGCTCATTGAGGTGGGGGCAACCCTACGAGCAGTACTTC
CDR3 protein: CASSSLRWGQPYEQYF

clone size: -
V gene: TRBV15
D gene: -
J gene: TRBJ1-2
CDR3 DNA: TGTGCCACCAGCAGAGATCCGGGCGTCGGCTACACCTTC
CDR3 protein: CATSRDPGVGYTF

clone size: few
V gene: TRBV5-6
D gene: TRBD1
J gene: TRBJ1-4
CDR3 DNA: TGTGCCAGCAGCTTGGGATGGACAGGGCGGGAGGAAAAACTGTTTTTT
CDR3 protein: CASSLGWTGREEKLFF

clone size: medium-sized
V gene: TRBV29-1
D gene: -
J gene: TRBJ2-1
CDR3 DNA: TGCAGCGTTGTGACTAGTTCCCATGAGCAGTTCTTC
CDR3 protein: CSVVTSSHEQFF

clone size: -
V gene: TRBV5-4
D gene: -
J gene: TRBJ2-2
CDR3 DNA: TGTGCCAGCAGCTTCCATCCCGACCCTCGGGGGAGCGGGGAGCTGTTTTTT
CDR3 protein: CASSFHPDPRGSGELFF

clone size: many
V gene: TRBV7-9
D gene: -
J gene: TRBJ2-3
CDR3 DNA: TGTGCCAGCAGCGGTCCCGATACGCAGTATTTT
CDR3 protein: CASSGPDTQYF

clone size: few
V gene: TRBV7-8
D gene: -
J gene: TRBJ1-2
CDR3 DNA: TGTGCCAGCAGCTTAGACGGGGGTGGCTACACCTTC
CDR3 protein: CASSLDGGGYTF

clone size: few
V gene: TRBV7-2
D gene: TRBD1
J gene: TRBJ2-7
CDR3 DNA: TGTGCCAGCAGCTCGGACAGGGGGCGCCAGTACGAGCAGTACTTC
CDR3 protein: CASSSDRGRQYEQYF

clone size: few
V gene: TRBV5-4
D gene: -
J gene: TRBJ2-7
CDR3 DNA: TGCGCCAGCAGCCAAGACTCCGGACGAGGTAAATACTACGAGCAGTACTTC
CDR3 protein: CASSQDSGRGKYYEQYF

clone size: -
V gene: TRBV11-3
D gene: TRBD1
J gene: TRBJ2-5
CDR3 DNA: TGTGCCAGCAGAGACCGGGACAGGGTGCAAGAGACCCAGTACTTC
CDR3 protein: CASRDRDRVQETQYF

clone size: -
V gene: TRBV27
D gene: -
J gene: TRBJ1-2
CDR3 DNA: TGTGCCAGCAGGCAGGGGTTTGGCTACACCTTC
CDR3 protein: CASRQGFGYTF

clone size: -
V gene: TRBV7-2
D gene: -
J gene: TRBJ1-4
CDR3 DNA: TGTGCCAGCAGTATAGGGCAGGGGAATGGTGAAAAACTGTTTTTT
CDR3 protein: CASSIGQGNGEKLFF

clone size: few
V gene: TRBV4-2
D gene: -
J gene: TRBJ1-2
CDR3 DNA: TGTGCCAGCAGCCAAGATAGGAACACTAACTATGGCTACACCTTC
CDR3 protein: CASSQDRNTNYGYTF

clone size: few
V gene: TRBV2
D gene: -
J gene: TRBJ1-2
CDR3 DNA: TGTGCCAGCAGGGGATTAACAGGGAACTATGGCTACACCTTC
CDR3 protein: CASRGLTGNYGYTF

clone size: few
V gene: TRBV4-3
D gene: -
J gene: TRBJ1-4
CDR3 DNA: TGCGCCAGCAGCTTTCAGGGCTATAATGAAAAACTGTTTTTT
CDR3 protein: CASSFQGYNEKLFF

clone size: few
V gene: TRBV6-5
D gene: -
J gene: TRBJ2-3
CDR3 DNA: TGTGCCAGCAGTTACGGATCTAGCACAGATACGCAGTATTTT
CDR3 protein: CASSYGSSTDTQYF

clone size: -
V gene: TRBV4-3
D gene: TRBD2
J gene: TRBJ2-3
CDR3 DNA: TGCGCCAGCAGCCAGGGGGCGGGACTAGCGGGGAGGACAGATACGCAGTATTTT
CDR3 protein: CASSQGAGLAGRTDTQYF

clone size: -
V gene: TRBV5-4
D gene: -
J gene: TRBJ1-6
CDR3 DNA: TGTGCCAGCAGCGGAAGGTTCATGAATTCACCCCTCCACTTT
CDR3 protein: CASSGRFMNSPLHF

clone size: many
V gene: TRBV5-6
D gene: -
J gene: TRBJ1-5
CDR3 DNA: TGTGCCAGCAGCTTGGGCGGGAACAGGGAGGCCCAGCATTTT
CDR3 protein: CASSLGGNREAQHF

clone size: few
V gene: TRBV6-1
D gene: -
J gene: TRBJ1-3
CDR3 DNA: TGTGCCGGAAAGCACAGCGGGTCTGGAAACACCATATATTTT
CDR3 protein: CAGKHSGSGNTIYF

clone size: -
V gene: TRBV7-2
D gene: -
J gene: TRBJ2-1
CDR3 DNA: TGTGCCAGCTGCTCATCCCTTTCCTACAATGAGCAGTTCTTC
CDR3 protein: CASCSSLSYNEQFF

clone size: many
V gene: TRBV7-8
D gene: -
J gene: TRBJ1-5
CDR3 DNA: TGTGCCAGCAGCTTATACGGGGCGCGACAGCCCCAGCATTTT
CDR3 protein: CASSLYGARQPQHF

clone size: many
V gene: TRBV19
D gene: TRBD2
J gene: TRBJ2-3
CDR3 DNA: TGTGCCAGTAGACTAGCGGGGGATACGCAGTATTTT
CDR3 protein: CASRLAGDTQYF

clone size: -
V gene: TRBV7-2
D gene: -
J gene: TRBJ2-3
CDR3 DNA: TGTGCCAGCAGCCGAGCGGGCCAAAGCACAGATACGCAGTATTTT
CDR3 protein: CASSRAGQSTDTQYF

clone size: many
V gene: TRBV4-2
D gene: TRBD1
J gene: TRBJ2-5
CDR3 DNA: TGTGCCAGCAGCCCGGGACAGGGTAAAGAGACCCAGTACTTC
CDR3 protein: CASSPGQGKETQYF

clone size: -
V gene: TRBV5-6
D gene: -
J gene: TRBJ2-1
CDR3 DNA: TGTGCCAGCAGCTCCCGGAGGAGGGGCTCCAATGAGCAGTTCTTC
CDR3 protein: CASSSRRRGSNEQFF

clone size: -
V gene: TRBV7-9
D gene: -
J gene: TRBJ2-6
CDR3 DNA: TGTGCCAGCGGTCAAGGGCGAATAGACTCTGGGGCCAACGTCCTGACTTTC
CDR3 protein: CASGQGRIDSGANVLTF

clone size: -
V gene: TRBV18
D gene: TRBD2
J gene: TRBJ2-7
CDR3 DNA: TGTGCCAGCTCACCGGGGACTAGCGGTTACGAGCAGTACTTC
CDR3 protein: CASSPGTSGYEQYF

clone size: -
V gene: TRBV11-3
D gene: -
J gene: TRBJ2-3
CDR3 DNA: TGTGCCAGCAGCCCCCGGACAGTAGAACGGGATACGCAGTATTTT
CDR3 protein: CASSPRTVERDTQYF